The rows below give T cell receptor beta chains drawn from one sample of a study of T cell responses to AZD1222 COVID-19 vaccine. Some clones are missing from TCRdb's copy, which holds only in-frame ones; the method was immunoSEQ multiplex PCR. The sample records about 150,000 clones, roughly 90% being singletons. This specimen consisted of peripheral blood, obtained on day 0 of AZD1222 vaccination. The receptors were gathered from an adult in good health. Both conserved end residues are part of each CDR3. A D gene is named only where the DNA matches it firmly.

D: NA; J: TRBJ1-2; V: TRBV15; CDR3: CATSRDHVGLVF; DNA: TGTGCCACCAGCAGAGATCACGTAGGTCTAGTCTTC
D: NA; J: TRBJ2-5; V: TRBV16; CDR3: CASSQSRGGAETQYF; DNA: TGTGCCAGCAGCCAATCTCGCGGGGGCGCGGAGACCCAGTACTTC
D: NA; J: TRBJ1-5; V: TRBV6-1; CDR3: CASSEAQVGTGPQHF; DNA: TGTGCCAGCAGTGAAGCGCAAGTAGGGACGGGGCCCCAGCATTTT
D: NA; J: TRBJ1-5; V: TRBV12-3/TRBV12-4; CDR3: CASSPQGYQPQHF; DNA: TGTGCCAGCAGTCCGCAGGGATATCAGCCCCAGCATTTT
D: NA; J: TRBJ2-4; V: TRBV18; CDR3: CASSPPGAAKNIQYF; DNA: TGTGCCAGCTCACCACCGGGGGCGGCCAAAAACATTCAGTACTTC
D: NA; J: TRBJ2-1; V: TRBV15; CDR3: CATLGGNSYNEQFF; DNA: TGTGCCACCTTGGGCGGGAACTCCTACAATGAGCAGTTCTTC
D: NA; J: TRBJ2-3; V: TRBV7-2; CDR3: CASRFGPYDTQYF; DNA: TGTGCCAGCAGATTTGGACCTTACGATACGCAGTATTTT
D: NA; J: TRBJ2-2; V: TRBV21-1; CDR3: CASSKSRGNTGELFF; DNA: TGTGCCAGCAGCAAGTCGCGGGGGAACACCGGGGAGCTGTTTTTT
D: NA; J: TRBJ2-7; V: TRBV9; CDR3: CASSYEQYF; DNA: TGTGCCAGCTCCTACGAGCAGTACTTC
D: TRBD1; J: TRBJ1-1; V: TRBV4-3; CDR3: CASSQDGQVRDREAFF; DNA: TGCGCCAGCAGCCAAGATGGACAGGTGCGAGACCGTGAAGCTTTCTTT
D: NA; J: TRBJ1-6; V: TRBV7-2; CDR3: CASSLASSYNSPLHF; DNA: TGTGCCAGCAGCTTAGCCAGCTCCTATAATTCACCCCTCCACTTT
D: NA; J: TRBJ1-1; V: TRBV6-2/TRBV6-3; CDR3: CASSYGPATEAFF; DNA: TGTGCCAGCAGTTATGGGCCCGCTACTGAAGCTTTCTTT
D: TRBD1; J: TRBJ1-2; V: TRBV29-1; CDR3: CSVRGLTGANYGYTF; DNA: TGCAGCGTTCGAGGCCTGACAGGGGCTAACTATGGCTACACCTTC